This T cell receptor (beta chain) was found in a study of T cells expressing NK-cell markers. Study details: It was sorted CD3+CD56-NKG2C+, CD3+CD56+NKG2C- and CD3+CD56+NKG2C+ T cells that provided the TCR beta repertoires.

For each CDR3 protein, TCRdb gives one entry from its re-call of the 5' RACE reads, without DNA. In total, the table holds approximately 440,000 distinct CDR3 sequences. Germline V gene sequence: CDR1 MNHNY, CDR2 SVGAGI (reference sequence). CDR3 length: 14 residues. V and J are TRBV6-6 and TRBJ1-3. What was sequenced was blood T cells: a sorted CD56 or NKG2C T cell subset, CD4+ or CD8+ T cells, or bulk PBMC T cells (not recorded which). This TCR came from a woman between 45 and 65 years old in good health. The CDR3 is CASSGGSSGNTIYF.